The 2 T cell receptor beta chains below all came from one sample that was sequenced in a study of early T cells in non-severe SARS-CoV-2 infection. TCRdb reanalysed the 5' RACE reads using MiXCR and keeps one entry per CDR3 protein. Of 30,000 or so distinct CDR3 sequences in the sample, over 6.5% were seen once. The material sequenced was whole blood. Receptors originate from an adult who was a healthcare worker with PCR-confirmed SARS-CoV-2 infection or an uninfected control (not recorded which).

This clonotype was seen many times. The chain couples TRBV28 to TRBJ2-3; D unresolved. This CDR3 is built from 13 residues. V dropped 1 base and J dropped 1 base, with 3 bases sitting between them. CDR1 and CDR2 from the germline V gene are MDHEN and SYDVKM. CDR3 nucleotides: TGTGCCAGCAGTTTATCAGGCACAGATACGCAGTATTTT. The encoded protein is CASSLSGTDTQYF.

This clonotype was detected ten times or more. This chain links TRBV14 with TRBJ2-3, with D maybe TRBD1 (6 bases). V was clipped by 2 bases and J by 0 bases, with 9 bases between them. The CDR3 consists of 15 residues. CDR1 and CDR2 from the germline V gene are SGHDN and FVKESK. CDR3 coding DNA: TGTGCCAGCAGCCAACTTACAGGGAGCACAGATACGCAGTATTTT. The encoded protein is CASSQLTGSTDTQYF.